This T cell receptor beta chain was recorded in a study of T cell changes during pregnancy in multiple sclerosis. The CDR3 is 14 amino acids. Trimming shortened V by 2 bases and J by 3 bases, and 11 bases separated the two germline ends. The germline V gene has CDR1 SGHRS and CDR2 YFSETQ. Assay: immunoSEQ multiplex PCR; the TCRdb copy retains only in-frame clones and omits some. The data contain some 68,000 clones, 92% of them singletons. Sequencing used peripheral blood, obtained in the second trimester of pregnancy. The TCR was taken from a female donor in good health, enrolled as a control in a pregnancy study. The V gene is TRBV5-1, the J gene TRBJ1-2, with a tentative D call TRBD1 (5 bases). In nucleotides, the CDR3 is TGCGCCAGCAGCTTTGAATCGGGGGACTATGGCTACACCTTC. Residues: CASSFESGDYGYTF.